This passage covers 32 T cell receptor beta chains from one sample sequenced in a study of OX40 agonist ivuxolimab in advanced cancers. Only in-frame clones appear in the TCRdb table, and some are missing; sequencing was by immunoSEQ multiplex PCR. The sample comprises tens of thousands of clones, over 65% of which are singletons, and about 12% rests with the top ten. Sample: CD4+ or CD8+ T cells sorted from blood, taken in a trial of the OX40 agonist ivuxolimab. The receptor source for this set is an adult with an advanced solid tumor such as melanoma, head and neck, liver or kidney cancer.

The genes are TRBV4-1 and TRBJ2-5; TRBD1 matches at 7 bases. CDR1 and CDR2 (germline): MGHRA, YSYEKL. V shed 1 base, J shed 2 bases, and the junction held 7 bases outside the gene matches. This CDR3 has 16 residues. The CDR3 sequence: CASSQADRDYQETQYF. The CDR3 DNA is TGCGCCAGCAGCCAAGCTGACAGGGATTATCAAGAGACCCAGTACTTC.

This clone appeared a few times. The rearrangement joins TRBV28 to TRBJ1-3; D ambiguous. CDR3 length: 15 amino acids. CDR1 and CDR2 (germline): MDHEN, SYDVKM. Trimming removed 1 base from V and 1 base from J, with 8 bases in between. CDR3 nucleotide sequence: TGTGCCAGCAGTTTATTGCTGCGGTCTGGAAACACCATATATTTT. This gives the protein CASSLLLRSGNTIYF.

A single count supports this clone. The chain recombines TRBV4-1 with TRBJ1-1, with 7 positions matching TRBD1. Per germline, CDR1 MGHRA and CDR2 YSYEKL. V was clipped by 1 base and J by 3 bases; unmatched bases: 2. The CDR3 covers 14 residues. The CDR3 protein is CASSQGQGYTEAFF. CDR3 DNA sequence: TGCGCCAGCAGCCAAGGACAGGGTTACACTGAAGCTTTCTTT.

The rearrangement links TRBV9 to TRBJ2-3, with 10 bases fitting TRBD2. J gave up 4 bases and V 2 bases, and 4 bases lay outside the gene matches. This CDR3 is built from 15 residues. Looked up from germline, CDR1 is SGDLS and CDR2 is YYNGEE. This chain's CDR3 is CASSVELAGSDTQYF. Here the CDR3 DNA reads TGTGCCAGCAGCGTTGAACTAGCGGGGTCAGATACGCAGTATTTT.

The chain recombines TRBV7-9 with TRBJ2-5; D could derive from TRBD1 or TRBD2 (5 bases each). The CDR3 runs 13 residues. V was trimmed by 5 bases and J by 1 base, leaving 8 bases between them. The germline gives CDR1 SEHNR, CDR2 FQNEAQ (reference sequence). The CDR3 here is CASSPGSQETQYF. The DNA for the CDR3 is TGTGCCAGCAGCCCAGGGAGCCAAGAGACCCAGTACTTC.

The gene calls are TRBV11-2 and TRBJ2-7; weak D call: TRBD2 (6 bases). Trimming removed 4 bases at V and 2 bases at J, with 9 bases between. Germline CDR1 reads SGHAT; CDR2 reads FQNNGV. The CDR3 sequence is 13 residues long. This CDR3 is CASSSGATYEQYF. CDR3 DNA: TGTGCCAGCAGCTCGGGAGCCACCTACGAGCAGTACTTC.

This clone was observed a single time. This chain connects TRBV19 to TRBJ1-1, with a weak D call TRBD1 (6 bases). CDR3 length: 13 amino acids. The V and J ends lost 6 bases and 5 bases respectively, with 13 bases between them. The germline V gene encodes CDR1 LNHDA and CDR2 SQIVND (reference sequence). The CDR3 region has the DNA TGTGCCAGTAGGAATCGGGGGCTTACTGAAGCTTTCTTT. Translation gives CASRNRGLTEAFF.

As concerns this clone: The sample has other DNA sequences that encode this CDR3 too. The chain uses TRBV28 and TRBJ2-3, with a possible D match to TRBD2 (5 bases). V gave up 2 bases and J gave up 0 bases, with 6 bases separating them. From germline, CDR1 is MDHEN and CDR2 SYDVKM. The CDR3 spans 14 residues. The CDR3 spells CASSLGGSTDTQYF. CDR3 nucleotides: TGTGCCAGCAGTTTAGGAGGTAGCACAGATACGCAGTATTTT. The whole variable domain, filled in from reference TRBV28 and TRBJ2-3, reads DVKVTQSSRYLVKRTGEKVFLECVQDMDHENMFWYRQDPGLGLRLIYFSYDVKMKEKGDIPEGYSVSREKKERFSLILESASTNQTSMYLCASSLGGSTDTQYFGPGTRLTVL.

This clone was counted between two and nine times. The CDR3 nucleotides read TGTGCCAGCAATCCAGGGACAGATACGCAGTATTTT. It codes for CASNPGTDTQYF. The chain recombines TRBV28 with TRBJ2-3; D may be TRBD1 (5 bases). The CDR3 is made up of 12 amino acids. The V end was cut by 7 bases, the J end by 3 bases, with 8 bases between. The germline CDR1 and CDR2 sequences are MDHEN and SYDVKM. The full variable domain, in which reference TRBV28 and TRBJ2-3 provide the parts outside the CDR3, is DVKVTQSSRYLVKRTGEKVFLECVQDMDHENMFWYRQDPGLGLRLIYFSYDVKMKEKGDIPEGYSVSREKKERFSLILESASTNQTSMYLCASNPGTDTQYFGPGTRLTVL.

This clone was detected only once. V gene TRBV2 combines with J gene TRBJ2-7; 8 bases agree with TRBD1. The germline V gene has CDR1 SNHLY and CDR2 FYNNEI. This CDR3 is built from 11 residues. J lost 6 bases, V lost 6 bases, and 1 base had no gene match. The CDR3 bases are TGTGCCAGCAGCACAGGGGGCGAGCAGTACTTC. It translates to CASSTGGEQYF.

This clone was seen only a few times. This CDR3 is CASRIGLPMNTEAFF. CDR3 in DNA: TGCGCCAGCAGAATTGGGTTGCCCATGAACACTGAAGCTTTCTTT. J is TRBJ1-1 and V is TRBV5-1; D unclear. V was clipped by 5 bases and J by 0 bases, with 14 bases between them. CDR3 length equals 15 residues. The germline gives CDR1 SGHRS, CDR2 YFSETQ.

V is TRBV4-1 and J is TRBJ1-5, with D unresolved. The germline V gene encodes CDR1 MGHRA and CDR2 YSYEKL. The CDR3 loop spans 15 amino acids. Trimming removed 0 bases from V and 7 bases from J, with 13 bases in between. As DNA, the CDR3 is TGCGCCAGCAGCCAAGATTTGTCTGACTACCAGCCCCAGCATTTT. Translating gives CASSQDLSDYQPQHF.

This clone was seen only a few times. The chain has TRBV6-6 and TRBJ2-1, with TRBD2 matching over 8 bases. Germline V gene data show CDR1 as MNHNY and CDR2 as SVGAGI (reference sequence). Unmatched junction bases numbered 4, after V lost 5 bases and J lost 4 bases. This CDR3 has 14 amino acids. DNA of the CDR3: TGTGCCAGCAGTAAGGGACTAGATTACAATGAGCAGTTCTTC. Protein sequence: CASSKGLDYNEQFF.

The chain recombines TRBV13 with TRBJ1-1; no firm D call. The CDR3 is 13 amino acids. Trimming removed 5 bases at V and 4 bases at J, with 11 bases between. Germline CDR1 and CDR2: PRHDT and FYEKMQ (reference sequence). Here the CDR3 reads CASSHNRVTEAFF. In DNA, the CDR3 is TGTGCCAGCAGCCATAACAGAGTCACTGAAGCTTTCTTT.

The chain combines TRBV30 with TRBJ2-1; no clear D gene. CDR3 size: 14 residues. Germline V gene data show CDR1 as GTSNPN and CDR2 as SVGIG (reference sequence). Trimming cost V 0 bases and J 0 bases, with 6 bases left between them. As DNA, the CDR3 is TGTGCCTGGAGTGTACTTAGCTCCTACAATGAGCAGTTCTTC. Protein product: CAWSVLSSYNEQFF. Looking up the rest from reference TRBV30 and TRBJ2-1 gives the full variable domain: SQTIHQWPATLVQPVGSPLSLECTVEGTSNPNLYWYRQAAGRGLQLLFYSVGIGQISSEVPQNLSASRPQDRQFILSSKKLLLSDSGFYLCAWSVLSSYNEQFFGPGTRLTVL.

V gene TRBV5-6 combines with J gene TRBJ1-1; D is undetermined. This CDR3 contains 14 residues. V was pared by 4 bases and J by 3 bases, with 13 bases between. Germline V gives CDR1 SGHDT, CDR2 YYEEEE. The CDR3 loop reads CASSARHQYTEAFF. The CDR3 coding sequence is TGTGCCAGCAGCGCAAGACACCAGTACACTGAAGCTTTCTTT.

J is TRBJ2-4 and V is TRBV9; D is unresolved. CDR3 length: 12 amino acids. V dropped 3 bases and J dropped 3 bases, with 4 bases sitting between them. The germline V gene has CDR1 SGDLS and CDR2 YYNGEE. The CDR3 DNA is TGTGCCAGCAGCGGGGACAAAAACATTCAGTACTTC. It codes for CASSGDKNIQYF. The full variable domain, its missing parts supplied by reference TRBV9 and TRBJ2-4, is DSGVTQTPKHLITATGQRVTLRCSPRSGDLSVYWYQQSLDQGLQFLIQYYNGEERAKGNILERFSAQQFPDLHSELNLSSLELGDSALYFCASSGDKNIQYFGAGTRLSVL.

The chain links TRBV28 to TRBJ2-1; the D is unclear. The V and J ends lost 4 bases and 9 bases respectively, with 13 bases between them. This CDR3 is 13 amino acids long. Germline CDR1 and CDR2: MDHEN and SYDVKM. CDR3 sequence (DNA): TGTGCCAGCAGTTACCACGGTTGGGGTGAGCAGTTCTTC. Translating it yields CASSYHGWGEQFF.

The chain recombines TRBV2 with TRBJ2-2; 7 nucleotides match TRBD1. Germline V gene lookup returns CDR1 SNHLY and CDR2 FYNNEI. The CDR3 consists of 14 residues. V was pared by 2 bases and J by 8 bases, with 5 bases of the junction left unmatched. As DNA, the CDR3 is TGTGCCAGCAGTGAATTCAGGGGGACGGGGGAGCTGTTTTTT. Translated: CASSEFRGTGELFF.

The chain links TRBV4-1 to TRBJ2-1; tentative D call: TRBD2 (5 bases). The CDR3 is made up of 14 amino acids. The V end was cut by 0 bases, the J end by 9 bases, with 12 bases between. CDR1 MGHRA and CDR2 YSYEKL come from the germline V gene. The CDR3 nucleotides read TGCGCCAGCAGCCAAGATCAGAACGCGGGTGAGCAGTTCTTC. As protein: CASSQDQNAGEQFF.

This chain uses TRBV15 with TRBJ2-5; 7 bases are a match to TRBD2. Trimming removed 3 bases from V and 5 bases from J; junction bases left unmatched: 3. The CDR3 contains 13 residues. Germline loops: CDR1 LNHNV, CDR2 YYDKDF (reference sequence). The CDR3 sequence is CATSSRRGETQYF. Here the CDR3 DNA reads TGTGCCACCAGCAGTCGGCGGGGGGAGACCCAGTACTTC.

This clone was counted between two and nine times. The gene calls are TRBV7-7 and TRBJ2-7; no clear D gene. Germline V gene lookup returns CDR1 SSHAT and CDR2 FNYEAQ (reference sequence). CDR3 size: 13 residues. Trimming took off 1 base at V and 2 bases at J, with 6 bases between the two ends. The CDR3 nucleotides read TGTGCCAGCAGCTTAGGGCGGACCTACGAGCAGTACTTC. It codes for CASSLGRTYEQYF.

The chain employs TRBV28 and TRBJ1-5, with TRBD1 matching over 7 bases. The CDR3 covers 18 residues. V dropped 2 bases and J dropped 2; count of bases not matched to a gene: 12. Germline lookup yields CDR1 MDHEN and CDR2 SYDVKM. The CDR3 DNA sequence: TGTGCCAGCAGTTTACAAATAGGAGGGGGCATCGGCAATCAGCCCCAGCATTTT. The encoded protein is CASSLQIGGGIGNQPQHF.

The chain employs TRBV10-3 and TRBJ2-1; TRBD2 agrees at 7 bases. The CDR3 has 15 residues. Germline V gene data show CDR1 as ENHRY and CDR2 as SYGVKD. The V segment lost 5 bases and the J segment 10 bases; nucleotides outside the gene matches: 14. The CDR3 coding sequence is TGTGCCATCAGTCTGCGCGGCGGGAGCTGGGAGGAGCAGTTCTTC. Residues: CAISLRGGSWEEQFF.

This sequence joins TRBV19 and TRBJ2-2, with D maybe TRBD2 (6 bases). This CDR3 region has 17 residues. Germline V gene data show CDR1 as LNHDA and CDR2 as SQIVND (reference sequence). Trimming took off 7 bases at V and 7 bases at J, with 25 bases between the two ends. The CDR3 nucleotides are TGTGCCAGTACCCCGAGGAGCAGGGCGGAGGGCATCGGGGAGCTGTTTTTT. Translated, it gives CASTPRSRAEGIGELFF.

The V call is TRBV4-1, the J call TRBJ1-5, with D unresolved. Per germline, CDR1 MGHRA and CDR2 YSYEKL. V lost 1 base, J lost 5 bases, and 6 bases lay in between. The CDR3 consists of 13 residues. The DNA for the CDR3 is TGCGCCAGCAGCCAAGTGTCCGATCAGCCCCAGCATTTT. It codes for CASSQVSDQPQHF.

The V and J genes are TRBV19 and TRBJ2-7; TRBD1 is a possible D gene (5 bases). V was clipped by 5 bases and J by 0 bases, with 11 bases between them. The CDR3 has 14 residues. Looked up from germline, CDR1 is LNHDA and CDR2 is SQIVND (reference sequence). The CDR3 region is CASSSGANSYEQYF. CDR3 sequence (DNA): TGTGCCAGTAGTTCTGGGGCCAACTCCTACGAGCAGTACTTC.

This chain links TRBV29-1 with TRBJ2-1, with 8 bases lining up with TRBD2. The V gene end was trimmed by 0 bases and the J gene end by 8 bases; junction bases not matched to a gene: 9. CDR3 length: 15 amino acids. Germline CDR1 is SQVTM and CDR2 is ANQGSEA. The CDR3 region has the DNA TGCAGCGTTGAAGATCGGGAACTAGCGGTAGATGAGCAGTTCTTC. This translates into CSVEDRELAVDEQFF.

The CDR3 here is CASRDPAMRTDTQYF. In DNA, the CDR3 is TGTGCCAGCAGGGACCCAGCGATGCGCACAGATACGCAGTATTTT. This chain joins TRBV5-4 and TRBJ2-3; unclear D gene. The germline V gene has CDR1 SGHNT and CDR2 YYREEE (reference sequence). This CDR3 has 15 amino acids. Trimming took off 5 bases at V and 1 base at J, with 14 bases between the two ends.

V gene TRBV28 combines with J gene TRBJ2-1; the match to TRBD2 covers 10 bases. Germline V gene lookup returns CDR1 MDHEN and CDR2 SYDVKM. V gave up 2 bases and J gave up 15 bases; unmatched junction bases: 7. This CDR3 is 13 amino acids long. Here the CDR3 reads CASSLEPSGRGFF. In DNA form, the CDR3 reads TGTGCCAGCAGTTTAGAGCCTAGCGGGAGAGGGTTCTTC.

V is TRBV7-9 and J is TRBJ2-6; TRBD1 is a possible D gene (5 bases). Germline V gene data show CDR1 as SEHNR and CDR2 as FQNEAQ (reference sequence). Trimming removed 4 bases from V and 0 bases from J, with 16 bases in between. There are 18 residues in the CDR3. CDR3 residues: CASSSALQGYSGANVLTF. CDR3 bases: TGTGCCAGCAGCTCCGCTCTTCAGGGCTACTCTGGGGCCAACGTCCTGACTTTC. Complete variable domain (other parts from reference TRBV7-9 and TRBJ2-6): DTGVSQNPRHKITKRGQNVTFRCDPISEHNRLYWYRQTLGQGPEFLTYFQNEAQLEKSRLLSDRFSAERPKGSFSTLEIQRTEQGDSAMYLCASSSALQGYSGANVLTFGAGSRLTVL.

By proportion, this clone is medium-sized. The chain uses TRBV4-3 and TRBJ2-1; 7 positions agree with TRBD2. Trimming at V came to 4 bases and at J to 8 bases, leaving 8 bases not matched to a gene. This CDR3 is 14 amino acids long. CDR1 is LGHNA, CDR2 YSLEER, per germline. CDR3 in DNA: TGCGCCAGCAGCCCGCGGACTAGACCCCATGAGCAGTTCTTC. This sequence encodes CASSPRTRPHEQFF.